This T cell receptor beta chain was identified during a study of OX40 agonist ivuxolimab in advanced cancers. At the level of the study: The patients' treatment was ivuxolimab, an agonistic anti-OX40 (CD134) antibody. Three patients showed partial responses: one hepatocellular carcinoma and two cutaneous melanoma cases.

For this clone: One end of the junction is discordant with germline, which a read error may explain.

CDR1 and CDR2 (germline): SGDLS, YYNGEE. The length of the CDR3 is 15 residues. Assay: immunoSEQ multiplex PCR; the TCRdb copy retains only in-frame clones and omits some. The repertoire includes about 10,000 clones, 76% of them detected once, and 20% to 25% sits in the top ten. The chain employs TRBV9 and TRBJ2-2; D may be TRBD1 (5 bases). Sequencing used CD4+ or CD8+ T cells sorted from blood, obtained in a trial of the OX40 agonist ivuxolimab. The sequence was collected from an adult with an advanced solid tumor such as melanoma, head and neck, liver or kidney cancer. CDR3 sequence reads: CASSARTTNTGELFF. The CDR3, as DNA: TGTGCCAGCAGCGCGAGGACAACGAATACCGGGGAGCTGTTTTTT.